The sequence of this T cell receptor (beta chain) was determined in a study of OX40 agonist ivuxolimab in advanced cancers. Points on this clone: Its target is not known.

The germline V gene has CDR1 SGHRS and CDR2 YFSETQ. V was cut by 4 bases and J by 6 bases, with 15 bases left in between. The length of the CDR3 is 14 residues. Study results and caveats: On average, CD8+ T cells had more expanded clones than CD4+.

Sequencing was performed with immunoSEQ multiplex PCR; in TCRdb, only in-frame clones are kept and a portion is missing. The table shows about 59,000 clones, with roughly 84% occurring only once. The genes are TRBV5-1 and TRBJ2-3; D perhaps matches TRBD1 (6 bases). Sequenced here: CD4+ or CD8+ T cells sorted from blood, sampled in a trial of the OX40 agonist ivuxolimab. This receptor was taken from an adult with an advanced solid tumor such as melanoma, head and neck, liver or kidney cancer. In nucleotides, the CDR3 is TGCGCCAGCAGCCTACAGGGTTCGTCGGATACGCAGTATTTT. Protein: CASSLQGSSDTQYF.